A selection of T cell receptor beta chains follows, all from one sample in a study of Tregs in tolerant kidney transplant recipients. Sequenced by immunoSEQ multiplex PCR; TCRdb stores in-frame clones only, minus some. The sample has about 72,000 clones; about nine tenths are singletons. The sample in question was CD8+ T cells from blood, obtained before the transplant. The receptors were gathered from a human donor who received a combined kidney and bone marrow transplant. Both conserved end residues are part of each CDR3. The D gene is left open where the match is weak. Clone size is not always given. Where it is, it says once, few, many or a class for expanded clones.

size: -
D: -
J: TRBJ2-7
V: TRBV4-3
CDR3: CASSQEFSAASYEQYF
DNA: TGCGCCAGCAGCCAAGAGTTTTCAGCAGCGTCCTACGAGCAGTACTTC

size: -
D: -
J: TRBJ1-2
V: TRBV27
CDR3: CASSFAGARYGYTF
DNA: TGTGCCAGCAGTTTCGCAGGGGCTAGATATGGCTACACCTTC

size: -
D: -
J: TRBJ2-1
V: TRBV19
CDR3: CASSFGSYNEQFF
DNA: TGTGCCAGTAGTTTCGGCTCCTACAATGAGCAGTTCTTC

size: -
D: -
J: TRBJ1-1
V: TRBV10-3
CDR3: CAISEGRQGHTEAFF
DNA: TGTGCCATCAGTGAGGGGAGGCAGGGTCACACTGAAGCTTTCTTT

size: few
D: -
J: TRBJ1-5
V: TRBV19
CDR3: CASSPQGNQPQHF
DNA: TGTGCCAGTAGTCCACAGGGCAATCAGCCCCAGCATTTT

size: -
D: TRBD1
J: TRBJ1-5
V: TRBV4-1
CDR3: CASSTDRGAYQPQHF
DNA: TGCGCCAGCAGCACAGACAGGGGGGCATATCAGCCCCAGCATTTT

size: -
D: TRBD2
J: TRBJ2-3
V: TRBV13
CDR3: CASSESGTSGTDTQYF
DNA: TGTGCCAGCAGCGAGTCCGGGACTAGCGGAACAGATACGCAGTATTTT

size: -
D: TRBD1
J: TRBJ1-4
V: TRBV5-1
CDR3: CASSQTGLGNEKLFF
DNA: TGCGCCAGCAGCCAGACAGGGTTGGGGAATGAAAAACTGTTTTTT

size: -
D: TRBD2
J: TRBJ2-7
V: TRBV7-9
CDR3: CASSSYSGVFSYEQYF
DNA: TGTGCCAGCAGCTCTTATAGCGGGGTGTTCTCCTACGAGCAGTACTTC

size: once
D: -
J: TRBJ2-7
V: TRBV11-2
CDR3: CASSLGRGAYEQYF
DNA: TGTGCCAGCAGCTTAGGACGCGGCGCCTACGAGCAGTACTTC

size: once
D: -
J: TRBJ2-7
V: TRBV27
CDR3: CASSLLRSSYEQYF
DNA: TGTGCCAGCAGTTTACTCAGAAGCTCCTACGAGCAGTACTTC

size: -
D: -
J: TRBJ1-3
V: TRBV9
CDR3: CASSPPSGNTIYF
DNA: TGTGCCAGCAGCCCCCCGTCCGGAAACACCATATATTTT

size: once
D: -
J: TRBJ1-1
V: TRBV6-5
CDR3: CASSYSAGTEAFF
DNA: TGTGCCAGCAGTTATTCCGCCGGCACTGAAGCTTTCTTT

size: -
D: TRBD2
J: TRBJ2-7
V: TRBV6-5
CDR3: CASSYSAGAKNYEQYF
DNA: TGTGCCAGCAGTTACTCTGCGGGAGCGAAAAATTACGAGCAGTACTTC